These 14 T cell receptor beta chains were sequenced from one sample in a study of CD8 T cells in Susac syndrome. Random hexamers primed reverse transcription of 0.5 to 1 ug RNA. TCRdb reanalysed the immunoSEQ multiplex PCR reads using MiXCR and keeps one entry per CDR3 protein. This sample yields some 110,000 distinct CDR3 sequences, of which 85% to 95% are seen a single time; around 0.3% belongs to the top ten. The sequencing input was CD8+ T cells from PBMCs. These receptors originate from a human donor with multiple sclerosis.

V usage is TRBV5-1 and J usage is TRBJ2-2; 8 positions agree with TRBD2. The J segment lost 0 bases and the V segment lost 4 bases, leaving 5 bases of the junction unmatched. The germline CDR1 and CDR2 sequences are SGHRS and YFSETQ. The CDR3 is made up of 16 amino acids. This chain's CDR3 is CASSKGLGSNTGELFF. The CDR3 DNA reads as TGCGCCAGCAGCAAGGGACTAGGGTCGAACACCGGGGAGCTGTTTTTT. The full variable domain, its missing parts supplied by reference TRBV5-1 and TRBJ2-2, is KAGVTQTPRYLIKTRGQQVTLSCSPISGHRSVSWYQQTPGQGLQFLFEYFSETQRNKGNFPGRFSGRQFSNSRSEMNVSTLELGDSALYLCASSKGLGSNTGELFFGEGSRLTVL.

The J gene is TRBJ2-3, the V gene TRBV7-3; no reliable D call. Trimming left V 1 base short and J 1 base short, with 12 bases between. The CDR3 is 16 amino acids. CDR1 is SGHTA, CDR2 FQGTGA, per germline. CDR3 nucleotide sequence: TGTGCCAGCAGCTTAAAAGGCGGACCGGGCACAGATACGCAGTATTTT. The encoded protein is CASSLKGGPGTDTQYF. Full variable domain (outside the CDR3, taken from reference TRBV7-3 and TRBJ2-3): GAGVSQTPSNKVTEKGKYVELRCDPISGHTALYWYRQSLGQGPEFLIYFQGTGAADDSGLPNDRFFAVRPEGSVSTLKIQRTERGDSAVYLCASSLKGGPGTDTQYFGPGTRLTVL.

V gene TRBV20-1 combines with J gene TRBJ2-4, with D perhaps given as TRBD1 or TRBD2 (5 bases each). The CDR3 totals 16 residues. CDR1 DFQATT and CDR2 SNEGSKA come from the germline V gene (reference sequence). Trimming took 0 bases from V and 0 from J, leaving 12 bases between them. CDR3 loop: CSARDRTGLAKNIQYF. CDR3 bases: TGCAGTGCTAGAGATCGTACAGGACTAGCCAAAAACATTCAGTACTTC.

The rearrangement joins TRBV7-9 to TRBJ2-7; TRBD2 matches 10 bases. The length of the CDR3 is 15 residues. Germline V CDR1 and CDR2: SEHNR, FQNEAQ (reference sequence). V was pared by 5 bases and J by 1 base, with 5 bases of the junction left unmatched. The chain's CDR3 is CASSPTSGPSYEQYV. For the CDR3, the DNA is TGTGCCAGCAGCCCGACTAGCGGGCCTTCCTACGAGCAGTACGTC.

V is TRBV11-2 and J is TRBJ2-1; D is perhaps TRBD1 or TRBD2 (5 bases each). V lost 4 bases to trimming and J lost 7 bases, with 8 bases between them. CDR1 SGHAT and CDR2 FQNNGV come from the germline V gene. This CDR3 is 12 amino acids long. This chain's CDR3 is CASSSWGNEQFF. CDR3 bases: TGTGCCAGCAGCTCCTGGGGGAATGAGCAGTTCTTC.

The chain uses TRBV6-5 and TRBJ2-7; 7 bases are a match to TRBD1. Trimming at V came to 8 bases and at J to 4 bases, leaving 14 bases not matched to a gene. This CDR3 contains 15 residues. Germline assignment: CDR1 MNHEY and CDR2 SVGAGI. The CDR3, as DNA: TGTGCCAGCGGGGGTCGTGTGACAGGGCCTTACGAGCAGTACTTC. Protein product: CASGGRVTGPYEQYF.

This chain connects TRBV7-8 to TRBJ2-7; TRBD2 matches at 10 bases. The germline CDR1 and CDR2 sequences are SGHVS and FQNEAQ. The CDR3 loop spans 15 amino acids. With 1 base clipped from V and 6 bases from J, the junction kept 6 bases outside the gene matches. CDR3 protein: CASSLGLAGEGEQYV. CDR3 in DNA: TGTGCCAGCAGCTTAGGGCTAGCGGGAGAGGGCGAGCAGTACGTC.

J is TRBJ2-5 and V is TRBV14, with D maybe TRBD2 (6 bases). CDR3 length: 14 amino acids. Between the trimmed V and J ends, which lost 1 base and 4 bases, there was a span of 10 bases. CDR1 is SGHDN, CDR2 FVKESK, per germline. The CDR3 DNA sequence: TGTGCCAGCAGCCAAGCCCCCGGGAGAGAGACCCAGTACTTC. The encoded protein is CASSQAPGRETQYF.

The J gene is TRBJ2-7, the V gene TRBV7-6, with 7 bases identical to TRBD1. Germline V gene lookup returns CDR1 SGHVS and CDR2 FNYEAQ. The V and J ends lost 0 bases and 1 base, in that order; junction bases with no gene match: 3. The CDR3 extends over 15 amino acids. Written as DNA, the CDR3 is TGTGCCAGCAGCTTAGCCGGGACAGAGTCCTACGAGCAGTACTTC. Its translation: CASSLAGTESYEQYF.

V gene TRBV7-9 combines with J gene TRBJ2-1; D possibly corresponds to TRBD2 (6 bases). The germline V gene encodes CDR1 SEHNR and CDR2 FQNEAQ (reference sequence). V lost 0 bases and J 9 bases, leaving 27 bases between the germline ends. This CDR3 has 19 amino acids. In DNA, the CDR3 is TGTGCCAGCAGCTTAGCGGTTACTGAGACGGGTCTGCGGGATCCTGAGCAGTTCTTC. It yields the protein CASSLAVTETGLRDPEQFF.

V and J are TRBV11-2 and TRBJ2-7; D is perhaps TRBD1 or TRBD2 (6 bases each). Deletions cut 6 bases from V and 4 bases from J, with 19 bases between. There are 15 residues in the CDR3. Germline-derived CDR1 and CDR2 are SGHAT and FQNNGV. Here the CDR3 DNA reads TGTGCCAGCAGTTGGGGGGCGGGAAGTGGGTACGAGCAGTACGTC. This codes for CASSWGAGSGYEQYV.

The J gene is TRBJ2-1, the V gene TRBV27, with a possible D match to TRBD2 (5 bases). Germline V CDR1 and CDR2: MNHEY, SMNVEV (reference sequence). The CDR3 has 13 amino acids. V was shortened by 2 bases and J by 6 bases, with 8 bases between the two germline ends. CDR3 residues: CASSLRTFNEQFF. The CDR3 DNA sequence: TGTGCCAGCAGTTTAAGGACTTTCAATGAGCAGTTCTTC.

This clonotype was recorded once. V usage is TRBV6-1 and J usage is TRBJ1-2; D is uncertain. Germline V gives CDR1 MNHNS, CDR2 SASEGT. Trimming cost V 6 bases and J 0 bases, with 14 bases left between them. The CDR3 loop spans 15 amino acids. In DNA, the CDR3 is TGTGCCAGCAGGCGACGGAACACCCCTAACTATGGCTACACCTTC. This sequence encodes CASRRRNTPNYGYTF.

This clonotype was found once. V usage is TRBV24-1 and J usage is TRBJ2-7, with TRBD1 matching over 8 bases. The CDR3 extends over 14 amino acids. Germline CDR1 KGHDR, CDR2 SFDVKD. V was pared by 4 bases and J by 5 bases, with 6 bases of the junction left unmatched. The CDR3 coding sequence is TGTGCCACCAGTGACACAGGGGGTTGGAACGAGCAGTACTTC. Protein sequence: CATSDTGGWNEQYF.